Ten or more counts support the clone carrying this T cell receptor (beta chain). Amplified TCR beta CDR3 regions came from RNA transcripts. First-round RT-PCR of the TCR CDR3 relied on the HTBI primer set. TCRdb reprocessed the multiplex PCR reads with MiXCR, giving one entry per CDR3 protein. The sample consists of some 360,000 distinct CDR3 sequences, around 13% of them appearing once. The record originates from a study of T cells in Graves' hyperthyroidism and ophthalmopathy. Trimming removed 3 bases from V and 6 bases from J; junction bases left unmatched: 4. The V gene's germline CDR1 is SGHAT and CDR2 FQNNGV. The CDR3 has 15 residues.

Sequenced: blood. The clonotype was recovered from an older woman with Graves' hyperthyroidism. The V call is TRBV11-2, the J call TRBJ2-7; 14 bases line up with TRBD2. The CDR3 here is CASSFGGLAGAEQYF. CDR3 bases: TGTGCCAGCAGCTTTGGGGGACTAGCGGGAGCCGAGCAGTACTTC.